These T cell receptor beta chains were read from a single sample in a study of type 1 and type 2 diabetes patients. TCRdb ran MiXCR on the multiplex PCR reads and lists one entry per CDR3 protein. The table lists 250,000 or so distinct CDR3 sequences, approximately 50% of them singletons. Material: peripheral blood mononuclear cells (PBMCs). All receptors derive from a man younger than 35 with type 2 diabetes. Each CDR3 is given with its conserved first and last residue.

CASSLRETVNTGELFF	16	TRBJ2-2	TRBV12-3/TRBV12-4
CASSPGRDTQYF	12	TRBJ2-3	TRBV7-2
CASSDHSYGYTF	12	TRBJ1-2	TRBV2
CASIRGSAGELFF	13	TRBJ2-2	TRBV12-3/TRBV12-4
CASRPPGAGDTQYF	14	TRBJ2-3	TRBV19
CASSATGRGNTEAFF	15	TRBJ1-1	TRBV9
CASSSQGLGEQFF	13	NA	TRBV2
CASSMGQGSEASF	13	TRBJ1-1	TRBV19
CAWSVRLGRYTGELFF	16	TRBJ2-2	TRBV30
CASSSRGTELFF	12	TRBJ2-2	TRBV6-5
CATSDFPPGQTGTETQYF	18	TRBJ2-5	TRBV24-1
CASSDRTVSGNTIYF	15	TRBJ1-3	TRBV10-2
CASSLEELALNHEQYF	16	TRBJ2-7	TRBV6-5
CASSSTLNQETQYF	14	TRBJ2-5	TRBV7-2
CASSTGNSPLHF	12	TRBJ1-6	TRBV28
CASSSSGGVADTQYF	15	TRBJ2-3	TRBV27
CASSQGPSGRITDTQYF	17	TRBJ2-3	TRBV14
CSARTSGSVSDTQYF	15	TRBJ2-3	TRBV20-1
CSATSGGETQYF	12	TRBJ2-5	TRBV20-1
CASSVPITSGAYNEQFF	17	TRBJ2-1	TRBV2
CASSEGQGLGEQYF	14	TRBJ2-7	TRBV27
CAMSSRNTGELFF	13	TRBJ2-2	TRBV10-3
CATSRGAQSSYNSPLHF	17	TRBJ1-6	TRBV15
CASRGDIEAFF	11	TRBJ1-1	TRBV2
CASRGERTVNTEAFF	15	TRBJ1-1	TRBV2
CASNNPGTSYEQYF	14	TRBJ2-7	TRBV6-2/TRBV6-3
CASSEASPMNTEAFF	15	TRBJ1-1	TRBV10-2
CASSIVGGGKQFF	13	TRBJ2-1	TRBV19
CAILDRGFYGYTF	13	TRBJ1-2	TRBV28
CASSLVPRGGQGTDTQYF	18	TRBJ2-3	TRBV11-2
CASSEGLKIIASADTQYF	18	TRBJ2-3	TRBV2
CASSPGQGRSYEQYF	15	TRBJ2-7	TRBV27
CAWTHRTGGGYEQYF	15	TRBJ2-7	TRBV30
CASSDSGVVFF	11	TRBJ1-1	TRBV6-5
CASSLGLAGVIFTDTQYF	18	TRBJ2-3	TRBV7-6
CSARGLAGTGEQYF	14	TRBJ2-7	TRBV20-1
CAWSVLLTFGINTGELFF	18	TRBJ2-2	TRBV30
CSAREAGTGDGYTF	14	TRBJ1-2	TRBV20-1
CASRGAQETQYF	12	TRBJ2-5	TRBV2
CRIGVGRNYGYTF	13	TRBJ1-2	TRBV20-1
CASSRLGGVEQFF	13	TRBJ2-1	TRBV12-3/TRBV12-4
CASSIRDGYEQYF	13	TRBJ2-7	TRBV19
CSARHRSGSRHEQYF	15	TRBJ2-7	TRBV20-1
CASSQDLNAFF	11	TRBJ1-1	TRBV4-1
CASTPRIPNEQFF	13	TRBJ2-1	TRBV7-2
CASSMGAGGTGEQFF	15	TRBJ2-1	TRBV19
CSARIQGKETQYF	13	TRBJ2-5	TRBV20-1
CASSTFPGYEQYF	13	TRBJ2-7	TRBV5-1
CASSLRGGGQETQYF	15	TRBJ2-5	TRBV7-3
CASGLNSSGLNTEAFF	16	TRBJ1-1	TRBV19
CTSSHNEPGLIYEQYF	16	TRBJ2-7	TRBV14
CSVTQDEAFF	10	TRBJ1-1	TRBV29-1
CAIGDFNEKLFF	12	TRBJ1-4	TRBV10-3
CSARGTGRETQYF	13	TRBJ2-5	TRBV20-1